A single sample is the source of the 24 T cell receptor beta chains below, sequenced in a study of T cell responses to AZD1222 COVID-19 vaccine. The protocol was immunoSEQ multiplex PCR, while the TCRdb copy is restricted to in-frame clones and leaves out a portion. The sample holds around 150,000 clones, about 91% seen once. Source: peripheral blood, taken on day 0 of AZD1222 vaccination. The receptors originated from an adult in good health.

This clone was detected only once. This sequence joins TRBV19 and TRBJ2-7; no reliable D call. The CDR3 is 10 amino acids. Trimming stripped 9 bases from V and 2 bases from J, with 5 bases between. CDR1 is LNHDA and CDR2 is SQIVND in the germline V gene (reference sequence). Written as DNA, the CDR3 is TGTGCCAGCGGAACCTACGAGCAGTACTTC. This sequence encodes CASGTYEQYF.

The chain combines TRBV28 with TRBJ1-1; D unresolved. Germline loops: CDR1 MDHEN, CDR2 SYDVKM. CDR3 size: 11 residues. Trimming took 5 bases from V and 6 from J, leaving 7 bases between them. For the CDR3, the DNA is TGTGCCAGCAGTCCCGCCTCTGAAGCTTTCTTT. Translation: CASSPASEAFF.

V gene TRBV21-1 combines with J gene TRBJ2-5; TRBD2 is the table's D call and was not checked against the DNA. TRBV21-1 is noted as a pseudogene. The CDR3 consists of 17 residues. CDR3 loop: CASTQRVLAGGHETQYF. The CDR3 nucleotides are TGTGCCAGCACACAAAGAGTCCTAGCGGGAGGGCATGAGACCCAGTACTTC.

The chain carries TRBV6-2 or TRBV6-3 and TRBJ1-5; 9 bases fit TRBD1. J lost 0 bases, V lost 5 bases, and 5 bases had no gene match. Germline CDR1 MNHEY, CDR2 SVGEGT. There are 16 residues in the CDR3. In DNA, the CDR3 is TGTGCCAGCAGTGGACAGGGGCCCTATAGCAATCAGCCCCAGCATTTT. Protein: CASSGQGPYSNQPQHF.

This chain links TRBV27 with TRBJ1-5; D not certain. CDR1 is MNHEY, CDR2 SMNVEV, per germline (reference sequence). V gave up 3 bases and J gave up 0 bases, with 9 bases separating them. This CDR3 contains 15 residues. CDR3 loop: CASSLTGNSNQPQHF. The CDR3 DNA is TGTGCCAGCAGTTTGACGGGCAATAGCAATCAGCCCCAGCATTTT.

This chain uses TRBV28 with TRBJ1-1; TRBD1 is a possible D gene (6 bases). Trimming removed 7 bases at V and 1 base at J, with 22 bases between. CDR1 is MDHEN, CDR2 SYDVKM, per germline. The CDR3 totals 17 residues. CDR3 amino acids: CASNAGGAGTRNTEAFF. The CDR3 DNA is TGTGCCAGCAATGCCGGAGGGGCAGGGACAAGGAACACTGAAGCTTTCTTT.

This chain links TRBV11-2 with TRBJ2-6, with D hard to call. Trimming took off 5 bases at V and 1 base at J, with 6 bases between the two ends. This CDR3 comprises 14 residues. Germline assignment: CDR1 SGHAT and CDR2 FQNNGV. This chain's CDR3 is CASSVMSGANVLTF. CDR3 sequence (DNA): TGTGCCAGCAGCGTCATGTCTGGGGCCAACGTCCTGACTTTC.

The rearrangement links TRBV3-1 (or the pseudogene TRBV3-2) to TRBJ1-2; D remains ambiguous. Trimming shortened V by 3 bases and J by 4 bases, and 6 bases separated the two germline ends. Germline CDR1 is LGHDT and CDR2 is YNNKEL (reference sequence). CDR3 length: 12 amino acids. The CDR3 DNA sequence: TGTGCCAGCAGCCATCAGTTCTATGGCTACACCTTC. Translation gives CASSHQFYGYTF.

The chain couples TRBV27 to TRBJ2-7, with 10 bases lining up with TRBD1. CDR1 and CDR2 (germline): MNHEY, SMNVEV (reference sequence). Trimming cost V 7 bases and J 5 bases; bases outside gene matches: 11. The CDR3 has 15 residues. The CDR3: CASKLPGQGPHEQYF. In nucleotides, the CDR3 is TGTGCCAGCAAATTACCGGGACAGGGGCCCCACGAGCAGTACTTC.

Turning to this clone: Sequence at one end of the junction differs from germline and may be a read error. V usage is TRBV24-1 and J usage is TRBJ2-7; D is undetermined. CDR3 length: 10 amino acids. Germline V gene lookup returns CDR1 KGHDR and CDR2 SFDVKD. The CDR3 DNA sequence: TGTGCCACCAGTGATTTGAATGGGGACTTC. Encoded protein: CATSDLNGDF.

V is TRBV7-9 and J is TRBJ2-1; D is uncertain. This CDR3 has 14 residues. Looked up from germline, CDR1 is SEHNR and CDR2 is FQNEAQ (reference sequence). Trimming took 4 bases from V and 0 from J, leaving 7 bases between them. The CDR3, as DNA: TGTGCCAGCAGCTCCTCCAGCTCCTACAATGAGCAGTTCTTC. This sequence encodes CASSSSSSYNEQFF.

The V call is TRBV6-5, the J call TRBJ1-1; tentative D call: TRBD1 (5 bases). The CDR3 runs to 13 residues. The V gene lost 7 bases and the J gene lost 5 bases, with 14 bases spanning the gap. CDR1 MNHEY and CDR2 SVGAGI come from the germline V gene. DNA for the CDR3: TGTGCCAGCATAAGGGGCGCGGGTACTGAAGCTTTCTTT. Its protein is CASIRGAGTEAFF.

The rearrangement joins TRBV5-1 to TRBJ1-4; D not certain. Per germline, CDR1 SGHRS and CDR2 YFSETQ. The V gene lost 4 bases and the J gene lost 5 bases, with 12 bases spanning the gap. This CDR3 is 14 amino acids long. CDR3: CASSPGEFNEKLFF. CDR3 DNA sequence: TGCGCCAGCAGCCCCGGGGAGTTCAATGAAAAACTGTTTTTT.

The chain links TRBV28 to TRBJ2-7; weak D call: TRBD2 (5 bases). Between the trimmed V and J ends, which lost 7 bases and 0 bases, there was a span of 13 bases. This CDR3 has 14 residues. Germline values: CDR1 MDHEN, CDR2 SYDVKM. The CDR3 loop reads CASTKTGSSYEQYF. The CDR3 nucleotides are TGTGCCAGCACAAAAACGGGGAGCTCCTACGAGCAGTACTTC.

The J gene is TRBJ1-1, the V gene TRBV19, with D hard to call. Per germline, CDR1 LNHDA and CDR2 SQIVND (reference sequence). Trimming took off 0 bases at V and 4 bases at J, with 9 bases between the two ends. This CDR3 has 14 amino acids. The CDR3 DNA reads TGTGCCAGTAGTATAGATTCCCCCTCCACTGAAGCTTTCTTT. Translated: CASSIDSPSTEAFF.

The chain couples TRBV28 to TRBJ1-2, with TRBD1 matching over 8 bases. This CDR3 has 14 amino acids. Germline loops: CDR1 MDHEN, CDR2 SYDVKM. Unmatched junction bases numbered 9, after V lost 5 bases and J lost 7 bases. CDR3 nucleotide sequence: TGTGCCAGCAGTCCCCAGACAGGGGCGCCTGGCTACACCTTC. This encodes CASSPQTGAPGYTF.

CDR3 residues: CASGISPTYNEQFF. The CDR3 nucleotides are TGTGCTAGTGGTATCTCCCCAACCTACAATGAGCAGTTCTTC. The J gene is TRBJ2-1, the V gene TRBV12-5; D is unresolved. The germline CDR1 and CDR2 sequences are LGHNT and FRNRAP. Trimming removed 5 bases from V and 2 bases from J, with 10 bases in between. This CDR3 has 14 amino acids.

This chain uses TRBV19 with TRBJ2-7, with D possibly TRBD1 on 6 matching bases. The germline gives CDR1 LNHDA, CDR2 SQIVND (reference sequence). Trimming cost V 9 bases and J 4 bases, with 22 bases left between them. The CDR3 is 15 residues long. The chain's CDR3 is CASSVFTGIGYEQYF. CDR3 DNA sequence: TGTGCCAGCTCGGTATTTACAGGGATTGGTTACGAGCAGTACTTC.

The chain has TRBV11-2 and TRBJ1-2; the D gene is possibly TRBD1 (6 bases). Germline assignment: CDR1 SGHAT and CDR2 FQNNGV. There are 16 residues in the CDR3. V lost 0 bases and J lost 4, with 15 bases in between. The chain's CDR3 is CASSLDLGGGVYGYTF. The CDR3 DNA is TGTGCCAGCAGCTTAGATCTGGGCGGGGGCGTCTATGGCTACACCTTC.

This clone showed up just once. The gene calls are TRBV14 and TRBJ2-7; D perhaps matches TRBD1 (6 bases). V lost 9 bases, J lost 3 bases, and 24 bases lay in between. Germline values: CDR1 SGHDN, CDR2 FVKESK. The CDR3 has 16 residues. CDR3 bases: TGTGCCAGGGCGGAAGACGTGAACAGGGTCCTCTACGAGCAGTACTTC. Translated, it gives CARAEDVNRVLYEQYF.

The V and J genes are TRBV3-1 (or the pseudogene TRBV3-2) and TRBJ2-4; 7 bases match TRBD2. The CDR3 has 14 amino acids. CDR1 is LGHDT and CDR2 is YNNKEL in the germline V gene (reference sequence). V shed 4 bases, J shed 8 bases, and the junction held 8 bases outside the gene matches. As DNA, the CDR3 is TGTGCCAGCAGCCCTTGGGGGAGGGCAGACATTCAGTACTTC. It codes for CASSPWGRADIQYF.

The chain is built from TRBV29-1 and TRBJ2-2; the D is unclear. Trimming pared 3 bases from V and 1 base from J, leaving 6 bases between. CDR3 size: 13 residues. Germline loops: CDR1 SQVTM, CDR2 ANQGSEA. CDR3 protein: CSVDRMNTGELFF. The CDR3 DNA reads TGCAGCGTTGACAGAATGAACACCGGGGAGCTGTTTTTT.

This clone was detected only a few times. V is TRBV18 and J is TRBJ1-4; 8 nucleotides match TRBD1. This CDR3 has 14 amino acids. Losses at the gene ends were 5 bases for V and 7 bases for J; bases not matched to a gene: 6. Germline loops: CDR1 KGHSH, CDR2 LQKENI. CDR3 sequence reads: CASSSQGAGEKLFF. DNA for the CDR3: TGTGCCAGCTCATCGCAGGGGGCGGGTGAAAAACTGTTTTTT.

This clone occurred once. The chain joins TRBV5-4 to TRBJ1-4; D perhaps matches TRBD1 (6 bases). The CDR3 covers 16 residues. V was clipped by 2 bases and J by 0 bases, with 11 bases between them. Germline V CDR1 and CDR2: SGHNT, YYREEE (reference sequence). CDR3 amino acids: CASSFGTPSTNEKLFF. CDR3 nucleotides: TGTGCCAGCAGCTTCGGGACACCATCAACTAATGAAAAACTGTTTTTT.